There are a few counts of the clone carrying this T cell receptor beta chain. Antigen unknown. One entry per CDR3 protein, called by TCRdb with MiXCR from the 5' RACE reads. The sample has 1.5 million or so distinct CDR3 sequences, around 33% seen once; the top ten hold about 0.3%. These data are taken from a study of identical twins. Study-level points and caveats: Researchers caution that invariant MAIT and iNKT cells could partly confound zero-insertion analyses. Not following the same donors, the study drew its conclusions from cross-sectional statistical analysis.

Germline lookup yields CDR1 MDHEN and CDR2 SYDVKM. The CDR3 covers 15 residues. V lost 6 bases to trimming and J lost 0 bases; unmatched junction nucleotides: 6. This clonotype originated in a newborn girl in good health. The sample consisted of cord blood. The V gene is TRBV28, the J gene TRBJ2-3, with TRBD2 matching over 7 bases. The DNA for the CDR3 is TGTGCCAGCAGAACCGCGGGAGATAGCACAGATACGCAGTATTTT. Amino acid sequence: CASRTAGDSTDTQYF.